This T cell receptor beta chain comes out of a study of cytomegalovirus exposure and HLA in healthy donors. Study as a whole: There were some 410 genotyped donors. Of these, 75% to 90% fell in the genetic ancestry cluster associated with self-reported Caucasian donors.

Germline CDR1 and CDR2: SGDLS and YYNGEE. Trimming took 0 bases from V and 7 from J; bases not matched to a gene: 10. This CDR3 comprises 16 residues. Study results and limitations: Some segments of the V type, notably TRBV6-2 and TRBV6-3, were excluded as indistinguishable. TCR beta V- and J-gene trimming was later associated with a missense DCLRE1C variant. A later analysis showed TCR association rates differing by HLA locus, peaking at DRB1 and lowest at HLA-C.

For this clone: Antigen specificity is unknown.

Use of 60 Vbeta and 13 Jbeta primers characterized the PCR. The protocol was immunoSEQ multiplex PCR, while the TCRdb copy is restricted to in-frame clones and leaves out a portion. Altogether about 88,000 clones are present, 70% to 85% being singletons, with the ten largest covering approximately 2.6%. This chain links TRBV9 with TRBJ2-1; 7 positions match TRBD2. This sequence was found in a man younger than 45 in good health and CMV-seronegative. Sequencing was done on a sample of PBMCs. DNA of the CDR3: TGTGCCAGCAGCGTAGGGTGGCAAGCGGGGTGGAATGAGCAGTTCTTC. Protein: CASSVGWQAGWNEQFF. The full variable domain, rest sourced from reference TRBV9 and TRBJ2-1, is DSGVTQTPKHLITATGQRVTLRCSPRSGDLSVYWYQQSLDQGLQFLIQYYNGEERAKGNILERFSAQQFPDLHSELNLSSLELGDSALYFCASSVGWQAGWNEQFFGPGTRLTVL.